One and the same sample provided the 32 T cell receptor beta chains below, sequenced in a study of CXCR3-negative and CXCR3-positive naive CD8 T cells. Through 5' RACE with UMI labels, the TRB cDNA libraries were prepared. TCRdb re-called the 5' RACE reads; every CDR3 protein appears as one record, without DNA. Its listing shows some 150,000 distinct CDR3 sequences. Points from the study as a whole: Compared with CXCR3-negative naive cells, CXCR3-positive naive cells showed more hydrophobic TRB CDR3s.

No antigens are known for them. What was sequenced was naive CXCR3+ CD8+ T cells from blood. Regarding subset: CD45RO-CCR7+CD27+CD95- naive CD8+ T cells expressing CXCR3 (TNR3+). The receptors were sampled from a human donor in good health. Some clones in this sample may be carry-over from other donors' samples.

The chain combines TRBV24-1 with TRBJ1-1. The CDR3 runs to 13 residues. Germline CDR1 KGHDR, CDR2 SFDVKD. This CDR3 is CATSDLKDSEAFF.

The chain links TRBV7-8 to TRBJ2-1; TCRdb's D call, TRBD1, is unchecked because there is no DNA. Germline loops: CDR1 SGHVS, CDR2 FQNEAQ. The CDR3 consists of 14 residues. The chain's CDR3 is CASSSGGGVDEQFF.

CDR3 region: CASSPGQINEKLFF. This chain links TRBV12-3 or TRBV12-4 with TRBJ1-4; lacking DNA, the TRBD1 call made by TCRdb goes unchecked. This CDR3 is 14 amino acids long.

CDR3 in amino acids: CASSFGLVEQYF. V is TRBV12-3 or TRBV12-4 and J is TRBJ2-7; TCRdb designates TRBD2, a call that cannot be tested without DNA. The CDR3 spans 12 residues.

The chain couples TRBV27 to TRBJ2-7; the TCRdb D gene call, TRBD2, has no DNA to confirm it. Germline CDR1 MNHEY, CDR2 SMNVEV (reference sequence). This CDR3 is built from 18 residues. The CDR3 protein is CASSLPLTGAGGLYEQYF.

The V and J genes are TRBV12-3 or TRBV12-4 and TRBJ1-1; TCRdb gives TRBD1 as the D gene, but with no DNA this cannot be confirmed. The CDR3 contains 14 residues. This CDR3 reads CASSPRTRGSEAFF.

The chain carries TRBV7-9 and TRBJ2-1; TCRdb names TRBD2, which stays unverified in the absence of DNA. The CDR3 spans 17 residues. Germline CDR1 and CDR2: SEHNR and FQNEAQ (reference sequence). CDR3: CASSHGTSGGEYNEQFF.

V gene TRBV29-1 combines with J gene TRBJ2-7; TCRdb's assignment of TRBD1 cannot be checked, as there is no DNA. From germline, CDR1 is SQVTM and CDR2 ANQGSEA. The CDR3 covers 12 residues. The CDR3 protein is CSVGTGWNEQYF.

V and J are TRBV12-3 or TRBV12-4 and TRBJ2-1; without DNA, the TCRdb call of TRBD1 cannot be checked. The CDR3 has 12 amino acids. This chain's CDR3 is CASSSPTGEQFF.

This chain's CDR3 is CATSRDVEGSAQYF. The chain links TRBV15 to TRBJ2-3; TCRdb's D gene call, TRBD2, goes unchecked for lack of DNA. The V gene's germline CDR1 is LNHNV and CDR2 YYDKDF (reference sequence). CDR3 size: 14 residues.

The CDR3 protein is CASSFNDGPSYNEQFF. The V call is TRBV5-1, the J call TRBJ2-1. Germline CDR1 and CDR2: SGHRS and YFSETQ. The CDR3 is 16 amino acids.

The chain's CDR3 is CASAGGVLNEQFF. V gene TRBV12-3 or TRBV12-4 combines with J gene TRBJ2-1; TCRdb calls TRBD2, which cannot be checked without DNA. The CDR3 consists of 13 residues.

The chain has TRBV7-8 and TRBJ2-7; TCRdb's assignment of TRBD1 cannot be checked, as there is no DNA. CDR3 size: 16 residues. Germline CDR1 is SGHVS and CDR2 is FQNEAQ. CDR3 sequence: CASSSLAGVSSYEQYF.

This chain connects TRBV12-3 or TRBV12-4 to TRBJ1-1. The CDR3 sequence is 13 residues long. The CDR3 protein is CASSPLPDAEAFF.

V and J are TRBV7-6 and TRBJ2-7. CDR1 is SGHVS and CDR2 is FNYEAQ in the germline V gene. The CDR3 spans 13 residues. The CDR3 protein is CASSRTGLYEQYF.

This chain uses TRBV9 with TRBJ2-7; TCRdb indicates TRBD1, and absent DNA this call remains unverified. CDR1 is SGDLS and CDR2 is YYNGEE in the germline V gene. CDR3 length equals 14 residues. The chain's CDR3 is CASSVDGGSYEQYF.

The chain is built from TRBV18 and TRBJ2-2; checking the TCRdb D call of TRBD1 is not possible without DNA. Per germline, CDR1 KGHSH and CDR2 LQKENI. This CDR3 has 17 residues. The CDR3 sequence is CASSLTDRRIFAGELFF.

V usage is TRBV15 and J usage is TRBJ2-1; TCRdb proposes TRBD1, but this gene call is untestable without DNA. CDR1 is LNHNV, CDR2 YYDKDF, per germline (reference sequence). The length of the CDR3 is 17 residues. CDR3 loop: CATSRVSGQGSYNEQFF. Based on the CDR3 plus reference TRBV15 and TRBJ2-1, the full variable domain is DAMVIQNPRYQVTQFGKPVTLSCSQTLNHNVMYWYQQKSSQAPKLLFHYYDKDFNNEADTPDNFQSRRPNTSFCFLDIRSPGLGDTAMYLCATSRVSGQGSYNEQFFGPGTRLTVL.

This rearrangement joins TRBV12-3 or TRBV12-4 to TRBJ1-5. This CDR3 region has 12 residues. The CDR3 loop is CASSLDNQPQHF.

The chain carries TRBV27 and TRBJ1-6. The length of the CDR3 is 14 residues. CDR1 is MNHEY, CDR2 SMNVEV, per germline (reference sequence). CDR3: CASSLAGFNSPLHF.

The chain links TRBV5-6 to TRBJ2-5; checking the TCRdb D call of TRBD2 is not possible without DNA. The CDR3 has 18 residues. Germline V gives CDR1 SGHDT, CDR2 YYEEEE. The CDR3 protein is CASSLVGLAGGLQETQYF.

The chain is built from TRBV5-1 and TRBJ2-2. Germline CDR1 SGHRS, CDR2 YFSETQ. The CDR3 has 13 residues. The CDR3 loop reads CASLTANTGELFF.

V and J are TRBV29-1 and TRBJ2-7. In germline, CDR1 is SQVTM, CDR2 ANQGSEA. The CDR3 sequence is 12 residues long. CDR3 in amino acids: CSVRLWSDEQYF.

The chain has TRBV28 and TRBJ2-7; no DNA is available, so the TRBD2 call from TCRdb remains unchecked. Looked up from germline, CDR1 is MDHEN and CDR2 is SYDVKM. The CDR3 has 16 amino acids. The chain's CDR3 is CASSWIRSTGPGEQYF.

The chain uses TRBV2 and TRBJ2-7. Germline lookup yields CDR1 SNHLY and CDR2 FYNNEI. The CDR3 is made up of 12 amino acids. Here the CDR3 reads CASSPFSGEQYF.

The chain is built from TRBV2 and TRBJ2-5; TCRdb indicates TRBD2, and absent DNA this call remains unverified. This CDR3 is built from 16 residues. The germline CDR1 and CDR2 sequences are SNHLY and FYNNEI. The chain's CDR3 is CASSETTTTLRETQYF.

The chain links TRBV7-9 to TRBJ2-3; lacking DNA, the TRBD2 call made by TCRdb goes unchecked. Germline CDR1 reads SEHNR; CDR2 reads FQNEAQ (reference sequence). The CDR3 spans 17 residues. CDR3 in amino acids: CASSLGTSGDGTDTQYF.

The CDR3 loop reads CASSFRDRAPDTQYF. V usage is TRBV13 and J usage is TRBJ2-3; there is no DNA to check the TCRdb D call of TRBD1. Germline assignment: CDR1 PRHDT and CDR2 FYEKMQ (reference sequence). The CDR3 has 15 amino acids.

The chain recombines TRBV4-1 with TRBJ1-1; with no DNA, the TCRdb D assignment of TRBD1 cannot be verified. CDR3 length: 15 residues. Per germline, CDR1 MGHRA and CDR2 YSYEKL. The CDR3 loop reads CASSQGTDMNTEAFF.

This rearrangement joins TRBV7-9 to TRBJ2-1; as DNA is missing, the TRBD2 call by TCRdb cannot be tested. Looked up from germline, CDR1 is SEHNR and CDR2 is FQNEAQ (reference sequence). The CDR3 totals 19 residues. CDR3 sequence reads: CASSLAYPGLRPREGEQFF.

The chain joins TRBV7-9 to TRBJ2-2; the D gene TCRdb calls, TRBD1, cannot be checked with no DNA. The CDR3 has 16 residues. From germline, CDR1 is SEHNR and CDR2 FQNEAQ (reference sequence). CDR3 region: CASSYPGTLNTGELFF. Full variable domain (missing parts from reference TRBV7-9 and TRBJ2-2): DTGVSQNPRHKITKRGQNVTFRCDPISEHNRLYWYRQTLGQGPEFLTYFQNEAQLEKSRLLSDRFSAERPKGSFSTLEIQRTEQGDSAMYLCASSYPGTLNTGELFFGEGSRLTVL.

CDR3 sequence: CASTLGTDSFF. This sequence joins TRBV11-1 and TRBJ1-1; TCRdb's D call of TRBD1 is untestable without DNA. Germline-derived CDR1 and CDR2 are SGHAT and FQDESV (reference sequence). This CDR3 spans 11 amino acids.